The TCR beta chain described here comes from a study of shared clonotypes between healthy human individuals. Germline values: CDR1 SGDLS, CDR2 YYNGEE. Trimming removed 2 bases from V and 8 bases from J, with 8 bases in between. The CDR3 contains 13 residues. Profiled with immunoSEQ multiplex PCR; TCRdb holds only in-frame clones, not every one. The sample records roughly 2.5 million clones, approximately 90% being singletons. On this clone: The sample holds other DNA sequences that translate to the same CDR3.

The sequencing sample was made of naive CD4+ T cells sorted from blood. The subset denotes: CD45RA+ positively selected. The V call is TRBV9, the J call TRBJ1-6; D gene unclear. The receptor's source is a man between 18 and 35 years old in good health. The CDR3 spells CASSVGGDSPLHF. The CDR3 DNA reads TGTGCCAGCAGCGTTGGCGGGGATTCACCCCTCCACTTT. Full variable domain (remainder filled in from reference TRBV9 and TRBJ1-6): DSGVTQTPKHLITATGQRVTLRCSPRSGDLSVYWYQQSLDQGLQFLIQYYNGEERAKGNILERFSAQQFPDLHSELNLSSLELGDSALYFCASSVGGDSPLHFGNGTRLTVT.